The 21 T cell receptor beta chains listed next were all sequenced from one sample in a study of cytomegalovirus exposure and HLA in healthy donors. The PCR made use of 60 Vbeta and 13 Jbeta primers. Only in-frame clones appear in the TCRdb table, and some are missing; sequencing was by immunoSEQ multiplex PCR. The sample yields approximately 140,000 clones, roughly 77% seen once. What was sequenced was PBMCs. Receptors originate from a human donor in good health.

The V and J genes are TRBV7-3 and TRBJ2-2; 7 bases map to TRBD1. V was pared by 0 bases and J by 7 bases, with 2 bases of the junction left unmatched. The CDR3 has 14 residues. Germline V gene lookup returns CDR1 SGHTA and CDR2 FQGTGA. CDR3 bases: TGTGCCAGCAGCTTAACAGGGGGCGGCGGGGAGCTGTTTTTT. Translated: CASSLTGGGGELFF.

The chain combines TRBV5-4 with TRBJ1-4; TRBD1 is a possible D gene (5 bases). The ends were cut back, 2 bases at V and 3 bases at J, with 11 bases in the middle. From germline, CDR1 is SGHNT and CDR2 YYREEE (reference sequence). The CDR3 has 15 amino acids. The CDR3 nucleotides read TGTGCCAGCAGCTTAAGTAGGGGCTCTAATGAAAAACTGTTTTTT. It is translated as CASSLSRGSNEKLFF.

The chain employs TRBV6-5 and TRBJ1-2, with TRBD1 identical over 7 bases. The CDR3 length is 13 residues. The V gene end was trimmed by 7 bases and the J gene end by 5 bases; junction bases not matched to a gene: 7. Germline V gene sequence: CDR1 MNHEY, CDR2 SVGAGI. CDR3 protein: CASIRGLGYGYTF. The CDR3 region has the DNA TGTGCCAGCATAAGGGGGCTGGGGTATGGCTACACCTTC.

This chain connects TRBV15 to TRBJ2-7; tentative D call: TRBD2 (6 bases). CDR3 length: 13 amino acids. Germline V gene lookup returns CDR1 LNHNV and CDR2 YYDKDF (reference sequence). V gave up 8 bases and J gave up 2 bases, with 13 bases separating them. The CDR3 DNA is TGTGCCACCTCCCGGGACTTGCCCTACGAGCAGTACTTC. It specifies CATSRDLPYEQYF.

CDR3 nucleotides: TGTGCCAGTACAGGGGACGGCCTTCCCGGGGAGCTGTTTTTT. Amino acids: CASTGDGLPGELFF. V and J are TRBV4-2 and TRBJ2-2, with TRBD1 matching 7 bases. The V gene end was trimmed by 9 bases and the J gene end by 6 bases; junction bases not matched to a gene: 10. Germline CDR1 and CDR2: LGHNA and YNFKEQ. This CDR3 contains 14 residues.

The chain couples TRBV9 to TRBJ2-3, with 7 positions matching TRBD2. V lost 0 bases and J lost 4; bases outside the gene matches: 2. There are 14 residues in the CDR3. CDR1 is SGDLS and CDR2 is YYNGEE in the germline V gene. CDR3 nucleotide sequence: TGTGCCAGCAGCGTAGATGGGAGGGCAGATACGCAGTATTTT. Translation: CASSVDGRADTQYF.

In this sample, this clone turned up a few times. The chain combines TRBV9 with TRBJ2-6, with 10 bases matching TRBD1. The CDR3 runs to 19 residues. With V trimmed by 0 bases and J by 1 base, 7 bases remained unmatched. Per the germline V gene, CDR1 is SGDLS and CDR2 is YYNGEE. The CDR3 protein is CASSVDAWTGGSGANVLTF. The CDR3 DNA is TGTGCCAGCAGCGTAGACGCTTGGACAGGGGGATCTGGGGCCAACGTCCTGACTTTC. Variable domain in full (rest from reference TRBV9 and TRBJ2-6): DSGVTQTPKHLITATGQRVTLRCSPRSGDLSVYWYQQSLDQGLQFLIQYYNGEERAKGNILERFSAQQFPDLHSELNLSSLELGDSALYFCASSVDAWTGGSGANVLTFGAGSRLTVL.

This rearrangement joins TRBV7-3 to TRBJ2-1, with 7 nucleotides matching TRBD1. CDR3 length: 15 amino acids. The germline V gene has CDR1 SGHTA and CDR2 FQGTGA. The trim removed 5 bases at V and 4 bases at J, leaving 8 bases unmatched. CDR3 sequence: CASSLRDSSYNEQFF. The CDR3 nucleotides read TGTGCCAGCAGCCTTCGGGACAGCTCGTACAATGAGCAGTTCTTC.

This rearrangement joins TRBV6-5 to TRBJ2-1; 7 bases align to TRBD2. Germline assignment: CDR1 MNHEY and CDR2 SVGAGI. With 0 bases clipped from V and 9 bases from J, the junction kept 5 bases outside the gene matches. The CDR3 is 14 residues long. CDR3 nucleotide sequence: TGTGCCAGCAGTTACTCAGGACTAGTTCCTGAGCAGTTCTTC. Protein sequence: CASSYSGLVPEQFF.

The genes are TRBV5-1 and TRBJ2-4; TRBD1 is a possible D gene (5 bases). Germline V gene lookup returns CDR1 SGHRS and CDR2 YFSETQ. With 3 bases removed from V and 5 bases from J, the gap between germline ends came to 9 bases. This CDR3 has 13 amino acids. The DNA of the CDR3 is TGCGCCAGCAGCTACGACAGTGAAAACATTCAGTACTTC. Amino acids: CASSYDSENIQYF.

V usage is TRBV7-9 and J usage is TRBJ1-2, with a possible D match to TRBD1 (6 bases). Germline CDR1 is SEHNR and CDR2 is FQNEAQ (reference sequence). The CDR3 has 17 residues. The V and J ends lost 7 bases and 10 bases respectively, with 31 bases between them. CDR3 in amino acids: CASTFDQGGAGINSYTF. For the CDR3, the DNA is TGTGCCAGCACCTTTGACCAAGGGGGGGCCGGGATCAATTCCTACACCTTC.

This chain connects TRBV27 to TRBJ2-1; 7 nucleotides match TRBD1. CDR1 and CDR2 from the germline V gene are MNHEY and SMNVEV (reference sequence). After removal of 6 bases from V and 2 bases from J, the junction contained 7 bases not matched to a gene. The CDR3 contains 15 residues. The CDR3 DNA reads as TGTGCCAGCAGCCCATACAGGGGTCCCTACAATGAGCAGTTCTTC. Protein: CASSPYRGPYNEQFF.

The DNA of the CDR3 is TGTGCCAGCAGTCAGGGGACAGGGGGTCCTCGCAACAATGAGCAGTTCTTC. Its protein is CASSQGTGGPRNNEQFF. The chain couples TRBV25-1 to TRBJ2-1; 11 bases are shared with TRBD1. Germline values: CDR1 MGHDK, CDR2 SYGVNS. After removal of 5 bases from V and 5 bases from J, the junction contained 11 bases not matched to a gene. CDR3 length: 17 residues.

V usage is TRBV6-5 and J usage is TRBJ1-4; no clear D. The CDR3 extends over 16 amino acids. The germline gives CDR1 MNHEY, CDR2 SVGAGI. V was clipped by 0 bases and J by 2 bases, with 10 bases between them. CDR3 region: CASSYSSVTTNEKLFF. CDR3 nucleotide sequence: TGTGCCAGCAGTTACTCTTCGGTCACGACTAATGAAAAACTGTTTTTT.

This clone occurred once. The chain is built from TRBV19 and TRBJ1-2, with 10 positions matching TRBD1. V was clipped by 8 bases and J by 7 bases; unmatched bases: 10. Germline-derived CDR1 and CDR2 are LNHDA and SQIVND (reference sequence). This CDR3 spans 14 amino acids. Here the CDR3 DNA reads TGTGCCAGTCGGGACAGGGGTTCCTCCTCTGGCTACACCTTC. Protein product: CASRDRGSSSGYTF. Full variable domain (rest looked up from reference TRBV19 and TRBJ1-2): DGGITQSPKYLFRKEGQNVTLSCEQNLNHDAMYWYRQDPGQGLRLIYYSQIVNDFQKGDIAEGYSVSREKKESFPLTVTSAQKNPTAFYLCASRDRGSSSGYTFGSGTRLTVV.

As to this clone: Additional DNA sequences in this sample encode the identical CDR3. The gene calls are TRBV25-1 and TRBJ1-2; 7 nucleotides line up with TRBD1. The V gene end was trimmed by 6 bases and the J gene end by 2 bases; junction bases not matched to a gene: 12. CDR1 and CDR2 (germline): MGHDK, SYGVNS. This CDR3 is 16 amino acids long. The CDR3 DNA reads TGTGCCAGCAGCGCCGACAGGACCAGGGGGAACTATGGCTACACCTTC. Protein: CASSADRTRGNYGYTF.

This clone came up once. The chain has TRBV7-6 and TRBJ1-4; 8 bases match TRBD1. Germline V gene lookup returns CDR1 SGHVS and CDR2 FNYEAQ. The V and J ends lost 2 bases and 2 bases, in that order; junction bases with no gene match: 4. The CDR3 is 16 residues long. The CDR3 region is CASSLSGQGTNEKLFF. CDR3 DNA: TGTGCCAGCAGCTTAAGCGGACAGGGTACTAATGAAAAACTGTTTTTT.

This clone was observed a handful of times. The rearrangement links TRBV5-6 to TRBJ2-5; TRBD2 agrees at 9 bases. CDR1 is SGHDT and CDR2 is YYEEEE in the germline V gene. CDR3 length: 16 residues. Trimming took 5 bases from V and 1 from J; bases not matched to a gene: 9. The CDR3 nucleotides read TGTGCCAGCAGGGGGGGAGCGGGGGGACTCCAAGAGACCCAGTACTTC. It codes for CASRGGAGGLQETQYF. Using reference TRBV5-6 and TRBJ2-5 for the parts outside the CDR3, the full variable domain is DAGVTQSPTHLIKTRGQQVTLRCSPKSGHDTVSWYQQALGQGPQFIFQYYEEEERQRGNFPDRFSGHQFPNYSSELNVNALLLGDSALYLCASRGGAGGLQETQYFGPGTRLLVL.

In this sample, this clone turned up a few times. The rearrangement links TRBV15 to TRBJ2-2; 8 bases fit TRBD1. CDR3 size: 15 residues. CDR1 and CDR2 from the germline V gene are LNHNV and YYDKDF (reference sequence). Losses at the gene ends were 6 bases for V and 5 bases for J; bases not matched to a gene: 8. This CDR3 is CATRQGARDTGELFF. In nucleotides, the CDR3 is TGTGCCACCAGGCAGGGGGCCCGGGATACCGGGGAGCTGTTTTTT.

J is TRBJ2-5 and V is TRBV28; D gene uncertain. The CDR3 is made up of 13 amino acids. V lost 2 bases and J lost 2, with 6 bases in between. Germline assignment: CDR1 MDHEN and CDR2 SYDVKM. CDR3 coding DNA: TGTGCCAGCAGTTTAATCGGGCAAGAGACCCAGTACTTC. Translating gives CASSLIGQETQYF.

This clone has a handful of counts. The rearrangement links TRBV7-9 to TRBJ1-1; D is ambiguous. V lost 5 bases and J 4 bases, leaving 17 bases between the germline ends. Germline lookup yields CDR1 SEHNR and CDR2 FQNEAQ (reference sequence). The CDR3 has 15 amino acids. The CDR3 sequence is CASSHAAGPGTEAFF. The CDR3 region has the DNA TGTGCCAGCAGCCACGCGGCGGGTCCGGGCACTGAAGCTTTCTTT.